The entry below gives a single T cell receptor beta chain sequence along with its context. Its specificity is unknown. This specimen belongs to a study of cytomegalovirus exposure and HLA in healthy donors. Germline-derived CDR1 and CDR2 are SGHAT and FQNNGV. The V and J ends lost 2 bases and 4 bases, in that order; junction bases with no gene match: 6. The CDR3 loop spans 16 amino acids. Study-level points and caveats: Whilst most TCR sequences proved rare, a subset of public TCRs occurred across many donors. Associated with cytomegalovirus, according to the listing, were some 150 TCR beta chains.

Assay used: immunoSEQ multiplex PCR; TCRdb lists only in-frame clones, some missing. This table holds approximately 200,000 clones, about 90% found once. Sequenced: PBMCs. The V gene is TRBV11-2, the J gene TRBJ1-4, with 8 bases that match TRBD1. The receptor was derived from a woman aged 18-29 years in good health and CMV-seronegative. CDR3 sequence reads: CASSLQSGGLNEKLFF. In DNA form, the CDR3 reads TGTGCCAGCAGCTTACAATCAGGGGGCCTTAATGAAAAACTGTTTTTT.